The 11 T cell receptor beta chains below were found in one sample sequenced in a study of shared clonotypes between healthy human individuals. Profiled with immunoSEQ multiplex PCR; TCRdb holds only in-frame clones, not every one. The sample records some 2,100,000 clones, 95% being singletons. The sample comprised naive CD4+ T cells sorted from blood. Subset defined: CD45RA+ positively selected. The receptors here all came from a man between 18 and 29 years old in good health.

This clone was detected only a few times. Other DNA variants within this sample encode the same CDR3. The gene calls are TRBV6-1 and TRBJ1-5, with D possibly being TRBD1 (6 bases). This CDR3 comprises 14 residues. V gave up 6 bases and J gave up 4 bases, with 13 bases separating them. CDR1 is MNHNS, CDR2 SASEGT, per germline. For the CDR3, the DNA is TGTGCCAGCAGCCAACAGGGAGGGAATCAGCCCCAGCATTTT. Encoded protein: CASSQQGGNQPQHF.

This sequence joins TRBV15 and TRBJ2-7; 7 bases fit TRBD1. Germline CDR1 reads LNHNV; CDR2 reads YYDKDF (reference sequence). Germline trimming cut 6 bases from V and 2 bases from J; bases unmatched to any gene: 10. The CDR3 length is 15 residues. The CDR3: CATRNLGTETYEQYF. CDR3 nucleotide sequence: TGTGCCACCAGAAACCTTGGGACAGAGACCTACGAGCAGTACTTC. Complete variable domain (other parts from reference TRBV15 and TRBJ2-7): DAMVIQNPRYQVTQFGKPVTLSCSQTLNHNVMYWYQQKSSQAPKLLFHYYDKDFNNEADTPDNFQSRRPNTSFCFLDIRSPGLGDTAMYLCATRNLGTETYEQYFGPGTRLTVT.

CDR3 in amino acids: CASSMGFYQPQHF. The CDR3 DNA reads TGTGCCAGCTCGATGGGATTTTATCAGCCCCAGCATTTT. The gene calls are TRBV6-5 and TRBJ1-5; D gene unclear. From germline, CDR1 is MNHEY and CDR2 SVGAGI. The germline V and J ends were trimmed by 8 bases and 5 bases, with 13 bases remaining between them. The CDR3 is 13 residues long.

For this clone: The identical CDR3 is also encoded by other nucleotide sequences in the sample. J is TRBJ1-1 and V is TRBV6-5; D is unresolved. This CDR3 is built from 12 residues. The V end was cut by 6 bases, the J end by 4 bases, with 9 bases between. Germline assignment: CDR1 MNHEY and CDR2 SVGAGI. The CDR3 loop is CASSSVGTEAFF. DNA for the CDR3: TGTGCCAGCAGCTCCGTGGGCACTGAAGCTTTCTTT.

This sequence joins TRBV4-1 and TRBJ2-7, with 10 positions matching TRBD1. The germline gives CDR1 MGHRA, CDR2 YSYEKL. This CDR3 spans 15 amino acids. With 4 bases clipped from V and 3 bases from J, the junction kept 6 bases outside the gene matches. CDR3 nucleotide sequence: TGCGCCAGCAGCCCCGTCGGACAGGGGGGCTACGAGCAGTACTTC. Encoded protein: CASSPVGQGGYEQYF.

This clone was counted a single time. V and J are TRBV4-3 and TRBJ2-1; D unclear. V shed 0 bases and J shed 4 bases, with 10 bases lying between them. There are 15 residues in the CDR3. CDR1 LGHNA and CDR2 YSLEER come from the germline V gene. CDR3 residues: CASSQDWVAYNEQFF. In DNA form, the CDR3 reads TGCGCCAGCAGCCAAGATTGGGTAGCATACAATGAGCAGTTCTTC.

The chain recombines TRBV11-2 with TRBJ1-2; unclear D gene. The CDR3 extends over 13 amino acids. The germline V gene encodes CDR1 SGHAT and CDR2 FQNNGV. V lost 5 bases to trimming and J lost 7 bases, with 14 bases between them. Written as DNA, the CDR3 is TGTGCCAGCAGCCCCCTAGGCCGTGCTGGCTACACCTTC. Its protein is CASSPLGRAGYTF.

Details on this clone: Other nucleotide sequences from this sample produce the same CDR3. The gene calls are TRBV6-1 and TRBJ1-2; 9 positions match TRBD1. The germline gives CDR1 MNHNS, CDR2 SASEGT. There are 15 residues in the CDR3. Trimming cost V 2 bases and J 5 bases; bases outside gene matches: 6. The CDR3 protein is CASSELDRGGYGYTF. As DNA, the CDR3 is TGTGCCAGCAGTGAATTGGACAGGGGAGGATATGGCTACACCTTC.

The V and J genes are TRBV2 and TRBJ1-2, with TRBD1 identical over 10 bases. This CDR3 is built from 14 residues. With V trimmed by 3 bases and J by 3 bases, 1 base remained unmatched. Germline CDR1 and CDR2: SNHLY and FYNNEI. The CDR3 loop reads CASSEGQGYYGYTF. CDR3 coding DNA: TGTGCCAGCAGTGAGGGACAGGGGTACTATGGCTACACCTTC.

This CDR3 is CASSFLGQGAWTDTQYF. The CDR3 DNA follows: TGTGCCAGCAGTTTCCTCGGACAGGGGGCATGGACAGATACGCAGTATTTT. The rearrangement joins TRBV27 to TRBJ2-3, with TRBD1 matching over 11 bases. This CDR3 is built from 17 residues. CDR1 is MNHEY, CDR2 SMNVEV, per germline (reference sequence). The J segment lost 3 bases and the V segment lost 3 bases, leaving 8 bases of the junction unmatched.

This sequence joins TRBV19 and TRBJ1-6; the match to TRBD1 covers 12 bases. CDR1 and CDR2 from the germline V gene are LNHDA and SQIVND (reference sequence). With 7 bases clipped from V and 9 bases from J, the junction kept 10 bases outside the gene matches. This CDR3 is built from 16 residues. The CDR3 region is CASKSGTGGAFSPLHF. CDR3 nucleotide sequence: TGTGCCAGTAAGTCGGGGACAGGGGGCGCCTTTTCACCCCTCCACTTT. The variable domain in full, completed from reference TRBV19 and TRBJ1-6, reads DGGITQSPKYLFRKEGQNVTLSCEQNLNHDAMYWYRQDPGQGLRLIYYSQIVNDFQKGDIAEGYSVSREKKESFPLTVTSAQKNPTAFYLCASKSGTGGAFSPLHFGNGTRLTVT.